This T cell receptor beta chain came from a study of T cells in Graves' hyperthyroidism and ophthalmopathy. Germline V CDR1 and CDR2: GTSNPN, SVGIG (reference sequence). The CDR3 has 12 residues. The germline V and J ends were trimmed by 3 bases and 1 base, with 6 bases remaining between them. Study conclusions and caveats: From stable hyperthyroidism, ophthalmopathy was separated by a 13 V-J model.

This clonotype was seen more than once but under ten times. As yet, its antigen is unknown. Lactation, pregnancy, other autoimmune disease or uncontrolled infection led to exclusion of patients. The investigators amplified TCR beta CDR3 regions from RNA transcripts. When the TCR CDR3 underwent first-round RT-PCR, the HTBI primer set was used. In TCRdb, the multiplex PCR reads were re-called with MiXCR into one record per CDR3 protein. The data hold about 460,000 distinct CDR3 sequences, with 22% observed a single time. This clonotype was sampled from a woman in her sixties or seventies with Graves' ophthalmopathy. Source material: blood. The chain recombines TRBV30 with TRBJ1-1; D not resolved. The chain's CDR3 is CAWRPANTEAFF. CDR3 nucleotide sequence: TGTGCCTGGAGGCCTGCGAACACTGAAGCTTTCTTT. The full variable domain, its missing parts supplied by reference TRBV30 and TRBJ1-1, is SQTIHQWPATLVQPVGSPLSLECTVEGTSNPNLYWYRQAAGRGLQLLFYSVGIGQISSEVPQNLSASRPQDRQFILSSKKLLLSDSGFYLCAWRPANTEAFFGQGTRLTVV.